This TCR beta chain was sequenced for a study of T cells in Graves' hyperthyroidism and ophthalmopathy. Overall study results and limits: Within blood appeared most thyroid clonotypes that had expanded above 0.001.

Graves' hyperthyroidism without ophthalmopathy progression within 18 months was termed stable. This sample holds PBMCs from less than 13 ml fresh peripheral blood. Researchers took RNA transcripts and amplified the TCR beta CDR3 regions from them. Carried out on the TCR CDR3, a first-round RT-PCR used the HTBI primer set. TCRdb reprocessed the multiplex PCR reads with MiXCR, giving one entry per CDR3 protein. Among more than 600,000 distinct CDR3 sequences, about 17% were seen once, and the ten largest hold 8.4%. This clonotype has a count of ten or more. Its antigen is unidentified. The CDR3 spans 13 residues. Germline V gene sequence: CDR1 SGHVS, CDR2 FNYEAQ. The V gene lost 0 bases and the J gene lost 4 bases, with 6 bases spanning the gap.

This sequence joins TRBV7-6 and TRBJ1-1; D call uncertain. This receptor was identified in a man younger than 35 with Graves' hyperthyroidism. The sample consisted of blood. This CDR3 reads CASSLAKGTEAFF. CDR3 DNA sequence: TGTGCCAGCAGCTTAGCCAAAGGCACTGAAGCTTTCTTT.